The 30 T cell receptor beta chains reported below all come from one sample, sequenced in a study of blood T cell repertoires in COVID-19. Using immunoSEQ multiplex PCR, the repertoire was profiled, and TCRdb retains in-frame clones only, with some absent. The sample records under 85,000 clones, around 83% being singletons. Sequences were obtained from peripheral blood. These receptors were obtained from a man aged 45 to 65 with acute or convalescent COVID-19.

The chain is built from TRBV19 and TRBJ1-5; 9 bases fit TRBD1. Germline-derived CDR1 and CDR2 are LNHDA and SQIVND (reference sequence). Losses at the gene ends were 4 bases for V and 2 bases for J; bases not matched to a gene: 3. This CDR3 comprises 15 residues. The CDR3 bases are TGTGCCAGTAGTACGACAGGGGGGGGCAATCAGCCCCAGCATTTT. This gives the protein CASSTTGGGNQPQHF.

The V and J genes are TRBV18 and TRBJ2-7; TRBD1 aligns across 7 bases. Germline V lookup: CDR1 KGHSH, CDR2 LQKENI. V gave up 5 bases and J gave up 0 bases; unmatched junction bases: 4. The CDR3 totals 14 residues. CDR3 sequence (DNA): TGTGCCAGCTCAGCCGACAGGGACTCCTACGAGCAGTACTTC. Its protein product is CASSADRDSYEQYF. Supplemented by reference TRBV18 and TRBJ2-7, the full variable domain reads NAGVMQNPRHLVRRRGQEARLRCSPMKGHSHVYWYRQLPEEGLKFMVYLQKENIIDESGMPKERFSAEFPKEGPSILRIQQVVRGDSAAYFCASSADRDSYEQYFGPGTRLTVT.

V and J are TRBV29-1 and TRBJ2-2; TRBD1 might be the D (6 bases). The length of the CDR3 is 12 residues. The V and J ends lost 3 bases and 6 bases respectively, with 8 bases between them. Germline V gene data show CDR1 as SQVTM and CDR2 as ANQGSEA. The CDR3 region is CSVDRGPGELFF. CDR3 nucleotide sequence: TGCAGCGTTGACAGGGGCCCCGGGGAGCTGTTTTTT.

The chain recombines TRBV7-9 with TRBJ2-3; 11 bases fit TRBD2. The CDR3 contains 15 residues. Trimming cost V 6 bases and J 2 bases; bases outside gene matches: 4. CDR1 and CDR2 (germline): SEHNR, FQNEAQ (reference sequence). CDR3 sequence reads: CASRGLAGFTDTQYF. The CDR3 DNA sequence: TGTGCCAGCAGAGGACTAGCGGGCTTCACAGATACGCAGTATTTT.

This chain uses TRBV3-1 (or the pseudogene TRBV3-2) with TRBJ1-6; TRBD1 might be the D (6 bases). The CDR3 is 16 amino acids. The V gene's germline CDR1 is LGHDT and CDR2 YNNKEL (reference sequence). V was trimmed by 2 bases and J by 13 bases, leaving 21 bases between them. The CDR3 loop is CASSQQGFGVGLPLHF. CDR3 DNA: TGTGCCAGCAGCCAACAGGGGTTTGGGGTGGGATTGCCCCTCCACTTT.

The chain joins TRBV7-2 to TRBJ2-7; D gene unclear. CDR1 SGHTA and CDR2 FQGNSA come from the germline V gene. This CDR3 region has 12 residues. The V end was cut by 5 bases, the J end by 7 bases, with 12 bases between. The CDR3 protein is CASSATEIEQYF. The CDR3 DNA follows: TGTGCCAGCAGCGCGACGGAGATTGAGCAGTACTTC.

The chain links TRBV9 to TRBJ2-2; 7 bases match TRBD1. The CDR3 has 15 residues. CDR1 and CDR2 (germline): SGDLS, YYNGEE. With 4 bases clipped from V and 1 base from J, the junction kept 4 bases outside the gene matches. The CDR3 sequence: CASSSRDRNTGELFF. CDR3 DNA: TGTGCCAGCAGCAGCCGGGACAGGAACACCGGGGAGCTGTTTTTT.

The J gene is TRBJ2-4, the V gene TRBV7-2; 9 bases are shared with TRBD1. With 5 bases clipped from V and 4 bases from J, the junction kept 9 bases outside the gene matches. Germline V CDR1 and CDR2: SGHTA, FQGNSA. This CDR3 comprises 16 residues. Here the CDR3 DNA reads TGTGCCAGCAGCGTCCGAGCCGACAGGGGGAAAAACATTCAGTACTTC. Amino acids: CASSVRADRGKNIQYF.

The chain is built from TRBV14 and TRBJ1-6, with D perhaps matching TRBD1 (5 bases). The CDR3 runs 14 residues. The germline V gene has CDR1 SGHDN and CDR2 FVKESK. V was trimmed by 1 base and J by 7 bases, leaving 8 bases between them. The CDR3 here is CASSQGGRNSPLHF. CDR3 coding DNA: TGTGCCAGCAGCCAAGGGGGCCGGAATTCACCCCTCCACTTT.

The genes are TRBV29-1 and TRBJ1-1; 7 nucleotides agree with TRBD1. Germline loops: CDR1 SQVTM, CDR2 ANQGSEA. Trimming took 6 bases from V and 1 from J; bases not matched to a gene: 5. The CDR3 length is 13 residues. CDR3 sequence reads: CSVPGTANTEAFF. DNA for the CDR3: TGCAGCGTCCCCGGGACAGCGAACACTGAAGCTTTCTTT.

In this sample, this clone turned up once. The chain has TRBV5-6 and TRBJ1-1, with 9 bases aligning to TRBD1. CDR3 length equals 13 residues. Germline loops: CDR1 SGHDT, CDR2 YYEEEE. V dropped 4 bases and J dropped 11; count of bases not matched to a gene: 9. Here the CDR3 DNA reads TGTGCCAGCAGCCCACGGGACAGGGTTAGGGCTTTCTTT. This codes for CASSPRDRVRAFF.

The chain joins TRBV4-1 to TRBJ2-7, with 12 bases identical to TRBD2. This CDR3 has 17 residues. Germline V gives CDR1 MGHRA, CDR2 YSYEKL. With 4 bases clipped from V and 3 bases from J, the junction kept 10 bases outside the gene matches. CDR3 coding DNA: TGCGCCAGCAGCCCTACCCCAGGACTAGCGGGGATCTACGAGCAGTACTTC. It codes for CASSPTPGLAGIYEQYF.

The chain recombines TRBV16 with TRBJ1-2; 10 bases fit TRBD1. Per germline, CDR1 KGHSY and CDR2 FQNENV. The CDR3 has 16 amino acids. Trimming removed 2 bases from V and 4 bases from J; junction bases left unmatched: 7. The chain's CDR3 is CASSQTLTGGGYGYTF. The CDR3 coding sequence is TGTGCCAGCAGCCAAACCTTGACAGGGGGCGGCTATGGCTACACCTTC. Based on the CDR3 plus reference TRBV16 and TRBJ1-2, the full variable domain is GEEVAQTPKHLVRGEGQKAKLYCAPIKGHSYVFWYQQVLKNEFKFLISFQNENVFDETGMPKERFSAKCLPNSPCSLEIQATKLEDSAVYFCASSQTLTGGGYGYTFGSGTRLTVV.

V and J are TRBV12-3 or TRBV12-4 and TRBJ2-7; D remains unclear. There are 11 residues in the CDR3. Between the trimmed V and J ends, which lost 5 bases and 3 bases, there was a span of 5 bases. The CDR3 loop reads CASSPYYEQYF. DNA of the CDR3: TGTGCCAGCAGTCCTTACTACGAGCAGTACTTC.

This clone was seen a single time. CDR3 DNA: TGCGCCAGCAGCCCTGGGGACAGGGGGGGGAATTCACCCCTCCACTTT. It translates to CASSPGDRGGNSPLHF. This chain uses TRBV5-1 with TRBJ1-6; 11 bases map to TRBD1. Trimming took 4 bases from V and 7 from J; bases not matched to a gene: 7. Germline loops: CDR1 SGHRS, CDR2 YFSETQ. CDR3 length equals 16 residues.

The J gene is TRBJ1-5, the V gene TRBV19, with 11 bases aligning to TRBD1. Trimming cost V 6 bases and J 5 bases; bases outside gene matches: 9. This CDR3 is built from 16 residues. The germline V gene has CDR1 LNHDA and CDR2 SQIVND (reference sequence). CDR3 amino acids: CASSSRTGGQHQPQHF. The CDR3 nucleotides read TGTGCCAGTAGCAGCCGGACAGGGGGCCAACATCAGCCCCAGCATTTT.

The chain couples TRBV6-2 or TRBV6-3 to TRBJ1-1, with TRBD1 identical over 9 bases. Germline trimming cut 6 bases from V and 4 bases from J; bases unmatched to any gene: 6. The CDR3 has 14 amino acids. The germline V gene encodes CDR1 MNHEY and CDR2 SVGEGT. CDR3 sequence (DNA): TGTGCCAGCAGCCCGACAGGGGGAGGCACTGAAGCTTTCTTT. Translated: CASSPTGGGTEAFF.

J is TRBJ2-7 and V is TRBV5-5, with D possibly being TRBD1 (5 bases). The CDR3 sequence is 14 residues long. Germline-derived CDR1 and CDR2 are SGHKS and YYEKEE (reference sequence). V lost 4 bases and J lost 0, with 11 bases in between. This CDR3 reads CASSITGSSYEQYF. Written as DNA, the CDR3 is TGTGCCAGCAGCATAACAGGTAGCTCCTACGAGCAGTACTTC.

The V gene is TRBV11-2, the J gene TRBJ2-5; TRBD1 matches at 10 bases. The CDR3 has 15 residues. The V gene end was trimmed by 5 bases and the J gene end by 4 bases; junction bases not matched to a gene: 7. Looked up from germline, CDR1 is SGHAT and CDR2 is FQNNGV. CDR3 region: CASSRRTGGVETQYF. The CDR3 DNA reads TGTGCCAGCAGCCGACGGACAGGGGGGGTAGAGACCCAGTACTTC.

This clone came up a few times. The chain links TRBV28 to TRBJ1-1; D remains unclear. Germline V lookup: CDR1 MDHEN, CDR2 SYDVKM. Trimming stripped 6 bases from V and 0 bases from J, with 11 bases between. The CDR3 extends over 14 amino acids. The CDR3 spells CASSRGRVNTEAFF. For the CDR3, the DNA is TGTGCCAGCAGCCGAGGGCGCGTGAACACTGAAGCTTTCTTT.

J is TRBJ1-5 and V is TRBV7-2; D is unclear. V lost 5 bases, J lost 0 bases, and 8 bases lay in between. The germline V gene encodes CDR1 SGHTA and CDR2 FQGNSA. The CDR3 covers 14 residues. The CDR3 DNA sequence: TGTGCCAGCAGCCCACTAGTTAGCAATCAGCCCCAGCATTTT. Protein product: CASSPLVSNQPQHF. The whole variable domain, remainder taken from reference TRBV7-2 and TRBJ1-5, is GAGVSQSPSNKVTEKGKDVELRCDPISGHTALYWYRQSLGQGLEFLIYFQGNSAPDKSGLPSDRFSAERTGGSVSTLTIQRTQQEDSAVYLCASSPLVSNQPQHFGDGTRLSIL.

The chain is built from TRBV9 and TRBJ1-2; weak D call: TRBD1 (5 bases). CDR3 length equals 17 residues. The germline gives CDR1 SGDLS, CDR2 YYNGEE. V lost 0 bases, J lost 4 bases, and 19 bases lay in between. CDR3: CASSVGTPPQGSYGYTF. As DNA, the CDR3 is TGTGCCAGCAGCGTAGGAACCCCGCCTCAGGGCTCCTATGGCTACACCTTC.

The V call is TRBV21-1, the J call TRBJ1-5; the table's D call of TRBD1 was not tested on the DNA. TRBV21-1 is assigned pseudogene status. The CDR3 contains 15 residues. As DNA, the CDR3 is TGTGCCAGCAGCCACACGACAGGCCACAATCAGCCCCAGCATTTT. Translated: CASSHTTGHNQPQHF.

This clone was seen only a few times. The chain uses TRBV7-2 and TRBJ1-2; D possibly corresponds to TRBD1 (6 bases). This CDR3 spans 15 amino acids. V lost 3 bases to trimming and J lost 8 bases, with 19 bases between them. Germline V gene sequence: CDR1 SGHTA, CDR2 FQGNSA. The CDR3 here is CASSLSGRGRDGYTF. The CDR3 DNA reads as TGTGCCAGCAGCTTGAGTGGTAGGGGGAGGGACGGCTACACCTTC.

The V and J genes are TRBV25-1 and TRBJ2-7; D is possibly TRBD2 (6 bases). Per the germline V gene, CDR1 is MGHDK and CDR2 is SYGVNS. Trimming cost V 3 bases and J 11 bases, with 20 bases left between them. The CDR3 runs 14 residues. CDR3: CASSDSVGGAQEYF. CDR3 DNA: TGTGCCAGCAGTGACAGTGTGGGCGGGGCCCAGGAGTACTTC.

CDR3 protein: CASSWGQGAAVGEQYF. As DNA, the CDR3 is TGTGCCAGCAGCTGGGGACAGGGGGCAGCCGTGGGCGAGCAGTACTTC. This sequence joins TRBV7-8 and TRBJ2-7; 12 bases agree with TRBD1. Germline CDR1 and CDR2: SGHVS and FQNEAQ. The V and J ends lost 4 bases and 6 bases, in that order; junction bases with no gene match: 10. The CDR3 length is 16 residues.

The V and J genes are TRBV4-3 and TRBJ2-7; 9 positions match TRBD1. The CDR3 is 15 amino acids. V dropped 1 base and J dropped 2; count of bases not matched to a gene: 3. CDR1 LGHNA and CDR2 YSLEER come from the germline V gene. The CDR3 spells CASSQGGTGPYEQYF. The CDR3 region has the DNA TGCGCCAGCAGCCAAGGGGGGACAGGGCCCTACGAGCAGTACTTC.

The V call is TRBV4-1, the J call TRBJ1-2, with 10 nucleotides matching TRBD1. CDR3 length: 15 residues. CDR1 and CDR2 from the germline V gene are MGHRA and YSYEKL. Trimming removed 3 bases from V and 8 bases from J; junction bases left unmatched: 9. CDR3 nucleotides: TGCGCCAGCAGCCAGAGTTCCGGGACAGGGGTCGGCTACACCTTC. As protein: CASSQSSGTGVGYTF.

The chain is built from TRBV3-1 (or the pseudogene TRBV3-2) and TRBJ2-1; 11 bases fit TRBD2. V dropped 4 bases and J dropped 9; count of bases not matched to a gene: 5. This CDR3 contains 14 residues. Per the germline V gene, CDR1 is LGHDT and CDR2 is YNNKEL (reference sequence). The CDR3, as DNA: TGTGCCAGCAGCCTGGGACTAGCGGCGCTTGAGCAGTTCTTC. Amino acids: CASSLGLAALEQFF.

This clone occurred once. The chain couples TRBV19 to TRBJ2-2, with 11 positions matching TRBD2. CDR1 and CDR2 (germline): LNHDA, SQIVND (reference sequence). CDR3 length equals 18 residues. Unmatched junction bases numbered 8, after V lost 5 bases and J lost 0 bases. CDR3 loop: CASSPGTSGYPNTGELFF. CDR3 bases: TGTGCCAGTAGTCCCGGGACTAGCGGCTACCCGAACACCGGGGAGCTGTTTTTT. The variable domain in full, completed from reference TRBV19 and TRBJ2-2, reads DGGITQSPKYLFRKEGQNVTLSCEQNLNHDAMYWYRQDPGQGLRLIYYSQIVNDFQKGDIAEGYSVSREKKESFPLTVTSAQKNPTAFYLCASSPGTSGYPNTGELFFGEGSRLTVL.